The 20 T cell receptor beta chains listed next were all sequenced from one sample in a study of monozygotic twins with inflammatory bowel disease. No DNA is given; TCRdb re-called the 5' RACE reads and lists each CDR3 protein once. The sample has roughly 330,000 distinct CDR3 sequences. Material for sequencing was blood. These receptors originate from a human donor with ulcerative colitis or Crohn's disease, or a healthy co-twin of an affected twin (not recorded which).

The chain recombines TRBV6-5 with TRBJ2-1; TCRdb's assignment of TRBD1 cannot be checked, as there is no DNA. The CDR3 has 13 residues. Germline assignment: CDR1 MNHEY and CDR2 SVGAGI. This chain's CDR3 is CASSYSSGSPPFF.

The V gene is TRBV20-1, the J gene TRBJ2-3; TCRdb outputs TRBD2, but without DNA this stays unchecked. This CDR3 comprises 13 residues. The V gene's germline CDR1 is DFQATT and CDR2 SNEGSKA (reference sequence). CDR3 loop: CSAKVAGKDTQYF.

The chain links TRBV12-3 or TRBV12-4 to TRBJ1-1. The CDR3 has 15 residues. CDR3 sequence: CASRGVVGMNTEAFF.

The chain is built from TRBV3-1 and TRBJ2-1; TCRdb reports TRBD2, a call that lacks DNA to check it against. The CDR3 spans 17 residues. Germline CDR1 and CDR2: LGHDT and YNNKEL (reference sequence). The CDR3 loop is CASSQDEFGGRRNEQFF.

The chain is built from TRBV5-1 and TRBJ1-1. This CDR3 region has 14 residues. The germline V gene has CDR1 SGHRS and CDR2 YFSETQ. The CDR3 loop is CASSLGGKNTEAFF.

The J gene is TRBJ1-5, the V gene TRBV30; TCRdb's D call, TRBD1, is unchecked because there is no DNA. Germline assignment: CDR1 GTSNPN and CDR2 SVGIG (reference sequence). The CDR3 consists of 16 residues. CDR3 amino acids: CAWSGDDRGKAQPQHF.

The rearrangement uses TRBV5-1 and TRBJ1-5; the D gene TCRdb calls, TRBD1, cannot be checked with no DNA. CDR3 length equals 14 residues. Germline lookup yields CDR1 SGHRS and CDR2 YFSETQ. The CDR3: CATPSQGFSQPQHF.

The chain carries TRBV20-1 and TRBJ2-5; without DNA, the TCRdb call of TRBD1 cannot be checked. The CDR3 is 13 amino acids. Germline lookup yields CDR1 DFQATT and CDR2 SNEGSKA (reference sequence). CDR3 residues: CSAEREVQETQYF.

The chain recombines TRBV24-1 with TRBJ2-5; the D gene TCRdb calls, TRBD1, cannot be checked with no DNA. CDR3 length: 15 residues. The germline V gene has CDR1 KGHDR and CDR2 SFDVKD. The CDR3 here is CATSAVEEGGETQYF.

CDR3 sequence reads: CSARTIRGDQPQHF. The gene calls are TRBV20-1 and TRBJ1-5. Germline V CDR1 and CDR2: DFQATT, SNEGSKA (reference sequence). The CDR3 consists of 14 residues.

J is TRBJ2-7 and V is TRBV4-1; TCRdb outputs TRBD1, but without DNA this stays unchecked. This CDR3 contains 15 residues. The germline V gene has CDR1 MGHRA and CDR2 YSYEKL. CDR3 amino acids: CASSQNRGPNYEQYF.

The chain uses TRBV12-3 or TRBV12-4 and TRBJ2-7; TCRdb's D call, TRBD1, is unchecked because there is no DNA. The CDR3 loop spans 14 amino acids. The CDR3 is CASSPYRGKDEQYF.

The chain carries TRBV14 and TRBJ2-3; without DNA, the TCRdb call of TRBD2 cannot be checked. The CDR3 sequence is 16 residues long. CDR1 is SGHDN, CDR2 FVKESK, per germline. CDR3: CASSRAAGVMTDTQYF.

This chain connects TRBV6-5 to TRBJ1-1; TCRdb's D call, TRBD1, is unchecked because there is no DNA. Per the germline V gene, CDR1 is MNHEY and CDR2 is SVGAGI. CDR3 length: 13 amino acids. The CDR3 here is CASSRDRTTEAFF.

The V call is TRBV12-3 or TRBV12-4, the J call TRBJ2-1; TCRdb returns TRBD2, unconfirmable since there is no DNA. The CDR3 covers 18 residues. CDR3 sequence reads: CASSFVGTSVSSYNEQFF.

The CDR3 loop is CASSLRPATSGGANGELFF. The V gene is TRBV11-2, the J gene TRBJ2-2; with no DNA, the TCRdb D assignment of TRBD2 cannot be verified. The CDR3 runs to 19 residues. Looked up from germline, CDR1 is SGHAT and CDR2 is FQNNGV.

The chain carries TRBV20-1 and TRBJ2-2; TCRdb picks TRBD1, but there is no DNA to check that call. Germline values: CDR1 DFQATT, CDR2 SNEGSKA (reference sequence). CDR3 size: 14 residues. The CDR3: CSARVGMNTGELFF.

The V gene is TRBV7-6, the J gene TRBJ2-5; TCRdb's D call, TRBD1, is unchecked because there is no DNA. CDR1 SGHVS and CDR2 FNYEAQ come from the germline V gene. This CDR3 has 14 residues. The CDR3 loop reads CASRTDRGPETQYF.

This CDR3 is CASSRTSIRSDEQFF. This sequence joins TRBV5-1 and TRBJ2-1; the TCRdb call, TRBD2, lacks DNA for checking. Germline loops: CDR1 SGHRS, CDR2 YFSETQ. The CDR3 spans 15 residues.

V and J are TRBV12-3 or TRBV12-4 and TRBJ1-2; TCRdb's D call, TRBD1, is unchecked because there is no DNA. CDR3 length: 16 amino acids. Here the CDR3 reads CASSFARDRGRVSYTF.